Reported below is one T cell receptor beta chain. No antigen is known for it. This entry belongs to a study of cytomegalovirus exposure and HLA in healthy donors. The CDR3 has 16 residues. Between the trimmed V and J ends, which lost 6 bases and 2 bases, there was a span of 16 bases. The germline gives CDR1 MNHEY, CDR2 SMNVEV (reference sequence). Whole-study results and caveats: Later on, analysis showed that most CMV-associated TCR beta chains appeared to be HLA-restricted. When a later analysis was performed, an Asian-associated ancestry cluster reportedly had fewer N-insertions than the roughly 640-donor mean. Cytomegalovirus-associated status was assigned to 164 TCR beta chains.

This PCR relied on a set of 60 Vbeta primers and 13 Jbeta primers. Assay: immunoSEQ multiplex PCR; the TCRdb copy retains only in-frame clones and omits some. The profile covers about 170,000 clones, with 80% to 90% appearing a single time and approximately 2.3% taken by the ten largest. The J gene is TRBJ2-2, the V gene TRBV27; D gene ambiguous. This clonotype was obtained from a man in his late teens or twenties in good health and CMV-seropositive. The sample was PBMCs. CDR3 in DNA: TGTGCCAGCAGCTCCGCCGCGACTGCTAACACCGGGGAGCTGTTTTTT. This translates into CASSSAATANTGELFF.